The entry that follows covers one T cell receptor (beta chain) sequence. There are 15 residues in the CDR3. The V gene lost 5 bases and the J gene lost 1 base, with 12 bases spanning the gap. CDR1 and CDR2 (germline): MDHEN, SYDVKM. Here immunoSEQ multiplex PCR was the method, and the copy in TCRdb shows in-frame clones only, minus some. The sample contains 200,000 to 250,000 clones, more than 75% of which appear only once. The data were obtained in a study of blood T cell repertoires in COVID-19. The chain recombines TRBV28 with TRBJ2-1; maybe TRBD2 (6 bases). The sequence was collected from a man in his fifties who had recovered from COVID-19. Sequencing used peripheral blood. CDR3 DNA sequence: TGTGCCAGCAGTGACCGGAGGGTATCCTACAATGAGCAGTTCTTC. Its translation: CASSDRRVSYNEQFF.